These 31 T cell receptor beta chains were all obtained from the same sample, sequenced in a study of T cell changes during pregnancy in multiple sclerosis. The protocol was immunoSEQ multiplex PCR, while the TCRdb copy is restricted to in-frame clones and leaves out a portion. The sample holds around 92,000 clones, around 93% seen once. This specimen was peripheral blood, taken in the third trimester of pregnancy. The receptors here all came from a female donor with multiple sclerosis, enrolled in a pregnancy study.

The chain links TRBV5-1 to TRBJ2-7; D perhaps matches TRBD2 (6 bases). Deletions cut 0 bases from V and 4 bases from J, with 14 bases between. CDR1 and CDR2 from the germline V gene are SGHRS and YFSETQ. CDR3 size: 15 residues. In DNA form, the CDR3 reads TGCGCCAGCAGCTTGGGGCCGGGAGAGGGATACGAGCAGTACTTC. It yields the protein CASSLGPGEGYEQYF.

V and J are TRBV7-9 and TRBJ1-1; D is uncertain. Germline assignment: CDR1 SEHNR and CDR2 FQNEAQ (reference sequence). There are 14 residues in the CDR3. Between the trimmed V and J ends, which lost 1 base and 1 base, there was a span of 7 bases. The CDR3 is CASSLGGPNTEAFF. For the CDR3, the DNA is TGTGCCAGCAGCTTAGGCGGCCCGAACACTGAAGCTTTCTTT.

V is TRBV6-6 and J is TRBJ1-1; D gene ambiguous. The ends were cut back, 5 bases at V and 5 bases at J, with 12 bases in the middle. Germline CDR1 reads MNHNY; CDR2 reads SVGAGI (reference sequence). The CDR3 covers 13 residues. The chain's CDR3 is CASSLDRGTEAFF. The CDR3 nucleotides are TGTGCCAGCAGTCTCGATCGGGGAACTGAAGCTTTCTTT.

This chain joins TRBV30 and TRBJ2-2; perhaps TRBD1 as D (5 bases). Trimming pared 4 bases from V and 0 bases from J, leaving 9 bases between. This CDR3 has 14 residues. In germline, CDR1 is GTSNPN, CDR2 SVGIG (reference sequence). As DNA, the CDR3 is TGTGCCTGGATAGTAGGGGCGAACACCGGGGAGCTGTTTTTT. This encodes CAWIVGANTGELFF.

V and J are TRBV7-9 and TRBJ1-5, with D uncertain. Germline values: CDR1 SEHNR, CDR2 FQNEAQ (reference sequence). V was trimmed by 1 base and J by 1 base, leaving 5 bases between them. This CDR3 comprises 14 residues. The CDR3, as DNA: TGTGCCAGCAGCTTAGACGGGAGCAATCAGCCCCAGCATTTT. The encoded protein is CASSLDGSNQPQHF.

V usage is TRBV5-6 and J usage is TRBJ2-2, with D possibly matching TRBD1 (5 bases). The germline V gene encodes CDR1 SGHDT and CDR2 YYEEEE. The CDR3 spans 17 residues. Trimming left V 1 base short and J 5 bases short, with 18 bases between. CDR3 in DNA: TGTGCCAGCAGCTTGCATGTTTGGGGCGGAGCGACCGGGGAGCTGTTTTTT. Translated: CASSLHVWGGATGELFF.

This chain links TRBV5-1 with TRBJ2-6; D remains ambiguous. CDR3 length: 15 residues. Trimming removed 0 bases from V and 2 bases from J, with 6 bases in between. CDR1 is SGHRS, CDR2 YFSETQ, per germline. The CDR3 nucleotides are TGCGCCAGCAGCTTGGGCCAGACTGGGGCCAACGTCCTGACTTTC. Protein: CASSLGQTGANVLTF. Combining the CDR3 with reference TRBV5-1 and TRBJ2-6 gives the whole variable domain KAGVTQTPRYLIKTRGQQVTLSCSPISGHRSVSWYQQTPGQGLQFLFEYFSETQRNKGNFPGRFSGRQFSNSRSEMNVSTLELGDSALYLCASSLGQTGANVLTFGAGSRLTVL.

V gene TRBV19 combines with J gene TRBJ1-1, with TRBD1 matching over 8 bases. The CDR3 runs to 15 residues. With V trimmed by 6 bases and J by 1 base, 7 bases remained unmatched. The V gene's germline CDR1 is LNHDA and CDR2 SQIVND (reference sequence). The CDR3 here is CASRLDRASNTEAFF. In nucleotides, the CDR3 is TGTGCCAGTAGACTGGACAGGGCCTCGAACACTGAAGCTTTCTTT.

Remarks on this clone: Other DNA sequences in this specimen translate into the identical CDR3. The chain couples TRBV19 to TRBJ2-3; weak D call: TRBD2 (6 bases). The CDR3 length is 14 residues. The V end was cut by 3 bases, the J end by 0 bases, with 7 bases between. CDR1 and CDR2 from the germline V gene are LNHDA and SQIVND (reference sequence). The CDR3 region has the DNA TGTGCCAGTAGTATCGGGGGAAGCACAGATACGCAGTATTTT. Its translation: CASSIGGSTDTQYF.

CDR3 residues: CASSLLQGSTEAFF. The CDR3 nucleotides are TGTGCCAGCAGCTTGCTACAGGGATCCACTGAAGCTTTCTTT. This chain joins TRBV5-6 and TRBJ1-1; possibly TRBD1 for D (6 bases). Germline CDR1 and CDR2: SGHDT and YYEEEE. The ends were cut back, 1 base at V and 4 bases at J, with 11 bases in the middle. This CDR3 has 14 residues.

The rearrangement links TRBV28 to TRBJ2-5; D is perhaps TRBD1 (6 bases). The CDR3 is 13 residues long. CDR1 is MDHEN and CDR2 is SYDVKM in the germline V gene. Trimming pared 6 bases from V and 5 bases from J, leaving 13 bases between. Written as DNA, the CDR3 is TGTGCCAGCAGCCCGACAGGTCGGGAGACCCAGTACTTC. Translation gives CASSPTGRETQYF.

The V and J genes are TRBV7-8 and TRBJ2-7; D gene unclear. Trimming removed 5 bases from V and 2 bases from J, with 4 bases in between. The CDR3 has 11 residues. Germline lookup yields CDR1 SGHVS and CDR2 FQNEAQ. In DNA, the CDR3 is TGTGCCAGCAGCACTACCTACGAGCAGTACTTC. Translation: CASSTTYEQYF.

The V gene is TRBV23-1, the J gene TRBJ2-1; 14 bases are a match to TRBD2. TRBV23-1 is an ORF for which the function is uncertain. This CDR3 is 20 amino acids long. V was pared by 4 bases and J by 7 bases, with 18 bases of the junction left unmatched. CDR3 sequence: CASSPRTGLAGAVVGNEQFF. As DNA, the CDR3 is TGCGCCAGCAGTCCTAGGACGGGACTAGCGGGAGCGGTGGTGGGGAATGAGCAGTTCTTC.

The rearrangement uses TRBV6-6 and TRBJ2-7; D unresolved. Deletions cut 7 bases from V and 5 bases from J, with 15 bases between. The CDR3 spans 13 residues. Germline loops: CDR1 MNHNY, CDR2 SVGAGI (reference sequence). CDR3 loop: CASTLHLSNEQYF. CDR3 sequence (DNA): TGTGCCAGCACCCTGCACCTCTCTAACGAGCAGTACTTC.

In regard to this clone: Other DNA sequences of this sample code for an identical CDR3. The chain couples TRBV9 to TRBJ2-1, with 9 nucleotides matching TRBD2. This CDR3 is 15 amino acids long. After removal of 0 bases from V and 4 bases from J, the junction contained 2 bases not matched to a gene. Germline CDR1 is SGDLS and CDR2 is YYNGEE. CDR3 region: CASSVGLAGYNEQFF. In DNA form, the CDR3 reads TGTGCCAGCAGCGTAGGTCTAGCGGGATACAATGAGCAGTTCTTC.

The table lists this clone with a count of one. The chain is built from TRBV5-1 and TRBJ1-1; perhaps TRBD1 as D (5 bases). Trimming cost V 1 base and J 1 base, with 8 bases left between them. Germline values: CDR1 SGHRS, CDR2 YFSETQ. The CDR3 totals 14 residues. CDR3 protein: CASSLLQENTEAFF. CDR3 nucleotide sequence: TGCGCCAGCAGCTTGTTACAGGAGAACACTGAAGCTTTCTTT. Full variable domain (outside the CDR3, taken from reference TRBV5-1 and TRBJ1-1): KAGVTQTPRYLIKTRGQQVTLSCSPISGHRSVSWYQQTPGQGLQFLFEYFSETQRNKGNFPGRFSGRQFSNSRSEMNVSTLELGDSALYLCASSLLQENTEAFFGQGTRLTVV.

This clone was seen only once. CDR3 coding DNA: TGCGCCAGCAGCTTGGACAGGGTTGATGGCTACACCTTC. It encodes CASSLDRVDGYTF. V usage is TRBV5-1 and J usage is TRBJ1-2; tentatively, D is TRBD1 (6 bases). The germline CDR1 and CDR2 sequences are SGHRS and YFSETQ. This CDR3 contains 13 residues. The V and J ends lost 0 bases and 6 bases respectively, with 9 bases between them.

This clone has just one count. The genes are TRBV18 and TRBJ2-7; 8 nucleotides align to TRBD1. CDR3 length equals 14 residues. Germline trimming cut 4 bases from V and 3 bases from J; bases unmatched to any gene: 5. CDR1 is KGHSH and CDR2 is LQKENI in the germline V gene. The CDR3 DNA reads TGTGCCAGCTCACTAGGGACAGGAAACTACGAGCAGTACTTC. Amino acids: CASSLGTGNYEQYF. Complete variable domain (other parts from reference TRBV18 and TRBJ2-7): NAGVMQNPRHLVRRRGQEARLRCSPMKGHSHVYWYRQLPEEGLKFMVYLQKENIIDESGMPKERFSAEFPKEGPSILRIQQVVRGDSAAYFCASSLGTGNYEQYFGPGTRLTVT.

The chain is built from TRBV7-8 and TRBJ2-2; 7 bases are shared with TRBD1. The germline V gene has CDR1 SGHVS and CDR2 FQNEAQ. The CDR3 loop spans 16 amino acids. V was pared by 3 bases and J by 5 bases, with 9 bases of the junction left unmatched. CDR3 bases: TGTGCCAGCAGCTTTTCCGGGACAGTAATTACCGGGGAGCTGTTTTTT. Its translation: CASSFSGTVITGELFF.

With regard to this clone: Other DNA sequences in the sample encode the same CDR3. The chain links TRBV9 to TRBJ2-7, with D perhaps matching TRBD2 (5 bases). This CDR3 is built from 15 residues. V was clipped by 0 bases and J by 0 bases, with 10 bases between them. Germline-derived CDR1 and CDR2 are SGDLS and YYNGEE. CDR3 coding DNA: TGTGCCAGCAGCGTAGCTGGTGGGAGCTCCTACGAGCAGTACTTC. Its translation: CASSVAGGSSYEQYF.

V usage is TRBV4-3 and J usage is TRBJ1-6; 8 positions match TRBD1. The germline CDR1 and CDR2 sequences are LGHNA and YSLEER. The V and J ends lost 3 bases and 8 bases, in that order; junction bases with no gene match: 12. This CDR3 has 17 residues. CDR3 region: CASSHGISDRAYSPLHF. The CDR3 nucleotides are TGCGCCAGCAGCCATGGAATTTCGGACAGGGCCTATTCACCCCTCCACTTT.

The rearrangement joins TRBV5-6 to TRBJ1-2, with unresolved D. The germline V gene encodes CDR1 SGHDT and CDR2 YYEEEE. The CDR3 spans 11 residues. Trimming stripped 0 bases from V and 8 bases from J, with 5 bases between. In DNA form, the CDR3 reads TGTGCCAGCAGCTTGGACGAGGGCTACACCTTC. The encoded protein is CASSLDEGYTF.

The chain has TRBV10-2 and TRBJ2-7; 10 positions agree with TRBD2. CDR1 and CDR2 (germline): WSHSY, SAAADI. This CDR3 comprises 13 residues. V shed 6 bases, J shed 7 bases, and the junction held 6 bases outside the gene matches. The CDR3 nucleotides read TGCGCCAGCAGACTAGCGGGAACCATTGAGCAGTACTTC. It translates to CASRLAGTIEQYF.

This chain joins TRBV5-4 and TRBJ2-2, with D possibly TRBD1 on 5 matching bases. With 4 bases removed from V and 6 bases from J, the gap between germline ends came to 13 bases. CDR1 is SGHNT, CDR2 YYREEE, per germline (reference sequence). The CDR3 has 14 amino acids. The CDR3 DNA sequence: TGTGCCAGCAGCCGACCGCAGGGCCCCGGGGAGCTGTTTTTT. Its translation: CASSRPQGPGELFF.

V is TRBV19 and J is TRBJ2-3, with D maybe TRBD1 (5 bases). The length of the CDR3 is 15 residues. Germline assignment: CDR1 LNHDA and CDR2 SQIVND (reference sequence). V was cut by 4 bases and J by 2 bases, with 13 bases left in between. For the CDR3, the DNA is TGTGCCAGTAGTAGGGGCACAGGTACCACAGATACGCAGTATTTT. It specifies CASSRGTGTTDTQYF.

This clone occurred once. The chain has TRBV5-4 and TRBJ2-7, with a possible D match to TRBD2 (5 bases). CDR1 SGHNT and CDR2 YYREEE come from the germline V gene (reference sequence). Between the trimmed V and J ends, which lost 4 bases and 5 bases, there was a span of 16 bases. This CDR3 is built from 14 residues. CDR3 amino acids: CASSPGRTWDEQYF. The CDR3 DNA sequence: TGTGCCAGCAGCCCCGGACGGACTTGGGACGAGCAGTACTTC.

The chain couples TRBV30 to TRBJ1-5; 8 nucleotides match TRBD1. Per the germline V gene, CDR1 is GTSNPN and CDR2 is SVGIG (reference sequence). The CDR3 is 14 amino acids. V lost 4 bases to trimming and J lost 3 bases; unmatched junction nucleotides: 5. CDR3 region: CAWNPGQDNQPQHF. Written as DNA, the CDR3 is TGTGCCTGGAACCCGGGACAGGACAATCAGCCCCAGCATTTT.

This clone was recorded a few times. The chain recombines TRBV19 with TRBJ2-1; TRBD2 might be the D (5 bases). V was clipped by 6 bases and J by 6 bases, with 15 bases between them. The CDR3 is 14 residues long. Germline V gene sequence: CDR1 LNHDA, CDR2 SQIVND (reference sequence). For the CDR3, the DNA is TGTGCCAGTAGGCAATCTGGCGGGTTCAATGAGCAGTTCTTC. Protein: CASRQSGGFNEQFF.

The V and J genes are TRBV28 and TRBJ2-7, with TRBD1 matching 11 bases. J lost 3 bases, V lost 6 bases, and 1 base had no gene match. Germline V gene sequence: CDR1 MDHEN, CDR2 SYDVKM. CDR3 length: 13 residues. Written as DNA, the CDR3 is TGTGCCAGCAGGGGGACAGGGGGCTACGAGCAGTACTTC. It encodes CASRGTGGYEQYF.

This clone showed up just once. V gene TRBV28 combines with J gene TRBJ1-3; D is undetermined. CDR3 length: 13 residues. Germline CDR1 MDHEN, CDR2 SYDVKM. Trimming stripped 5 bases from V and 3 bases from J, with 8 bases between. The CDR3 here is CASSPGFGNTIYF. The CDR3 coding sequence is TGTGCCAGCAGTCCCGGTTTTGGAAACACCATATATTTT.

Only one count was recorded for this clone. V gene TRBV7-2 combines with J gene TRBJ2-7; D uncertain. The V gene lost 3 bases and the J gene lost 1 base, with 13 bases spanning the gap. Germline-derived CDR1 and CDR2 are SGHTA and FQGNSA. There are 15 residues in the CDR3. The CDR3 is CASSLSGGRSYEQYF. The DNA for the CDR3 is TGTGCCAGCAGCTTGTCTGGCGGCCGGTCCTACGAGCAGTACTTC.